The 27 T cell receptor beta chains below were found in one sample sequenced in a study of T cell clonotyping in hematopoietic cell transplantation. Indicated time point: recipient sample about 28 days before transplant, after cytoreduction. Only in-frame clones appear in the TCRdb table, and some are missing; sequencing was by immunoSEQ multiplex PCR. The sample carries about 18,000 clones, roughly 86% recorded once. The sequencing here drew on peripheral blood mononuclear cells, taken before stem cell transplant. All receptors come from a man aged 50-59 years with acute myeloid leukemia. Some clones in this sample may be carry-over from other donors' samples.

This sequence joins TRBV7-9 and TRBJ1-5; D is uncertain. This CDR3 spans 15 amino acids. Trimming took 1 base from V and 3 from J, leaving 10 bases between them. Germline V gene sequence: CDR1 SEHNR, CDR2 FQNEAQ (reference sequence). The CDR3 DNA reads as TGTGCCAGCAGCTTAGATGGGCAGTTCAATCAGCCCCAGCATTTT. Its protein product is CASSLDGQFNQPQHF.

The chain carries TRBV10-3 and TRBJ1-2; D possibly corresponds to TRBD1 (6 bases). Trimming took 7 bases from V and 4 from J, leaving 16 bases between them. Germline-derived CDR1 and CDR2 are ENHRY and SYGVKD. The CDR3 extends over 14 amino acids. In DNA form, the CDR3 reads TGTGCCATCAAGTCGGGGGGCCCAGGCTATGGCTACACCTTC. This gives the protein CAIKSGGPGYGYTF.

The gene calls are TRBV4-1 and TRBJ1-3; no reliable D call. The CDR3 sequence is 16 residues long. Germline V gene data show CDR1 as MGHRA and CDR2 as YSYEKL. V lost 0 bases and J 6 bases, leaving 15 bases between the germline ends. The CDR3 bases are TGCGCCAGCAGCCAAGATGACTTCGTGATGGAAAACACCATATATTTT. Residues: CASSQDDFVMENTIYF.

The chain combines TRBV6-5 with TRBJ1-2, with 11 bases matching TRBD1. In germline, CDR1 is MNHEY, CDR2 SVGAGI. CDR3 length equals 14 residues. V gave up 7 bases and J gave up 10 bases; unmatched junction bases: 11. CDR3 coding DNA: TGTGCCAGCACCACCGGGACAGGGGGTTACTTCTACACCTTC. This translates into CASTTGTGGYFYTF.

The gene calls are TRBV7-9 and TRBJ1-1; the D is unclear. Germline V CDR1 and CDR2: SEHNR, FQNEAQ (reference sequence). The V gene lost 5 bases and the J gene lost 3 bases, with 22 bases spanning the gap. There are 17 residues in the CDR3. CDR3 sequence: CASSLSPRLLEDTEAFF. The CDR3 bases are TGTGCCAGCAGCCTCTCTCCCCGACTCCTAGAGGACACTGAAGCTTTCTTT.

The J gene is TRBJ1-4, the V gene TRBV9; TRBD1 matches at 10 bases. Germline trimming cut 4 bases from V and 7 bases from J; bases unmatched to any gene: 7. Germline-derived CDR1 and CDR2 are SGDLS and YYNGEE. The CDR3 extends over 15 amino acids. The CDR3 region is CASSPRGTGAEKLFF. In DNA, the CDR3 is TGTGCCAGCAGCCCGCGGGGGACAGGGGCTGAAAAACTGTTTTTT.

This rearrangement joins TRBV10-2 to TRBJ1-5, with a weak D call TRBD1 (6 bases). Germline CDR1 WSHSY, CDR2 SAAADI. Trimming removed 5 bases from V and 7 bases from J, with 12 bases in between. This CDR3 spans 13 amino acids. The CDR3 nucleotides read TGCGCCAGCAGTACAGGGTTGGGCCAGCCCCAGCATTTT. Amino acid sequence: CASSTGLGQPQHF.

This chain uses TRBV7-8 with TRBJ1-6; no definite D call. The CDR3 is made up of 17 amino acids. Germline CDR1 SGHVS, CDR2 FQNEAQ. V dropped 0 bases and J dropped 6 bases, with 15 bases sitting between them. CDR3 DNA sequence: TGTGCCAGCAGCTTAGCTTCCCGGGCGACGATTAATTCACCCCTCCACTTT. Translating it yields CASSLASRATINSPLHF.

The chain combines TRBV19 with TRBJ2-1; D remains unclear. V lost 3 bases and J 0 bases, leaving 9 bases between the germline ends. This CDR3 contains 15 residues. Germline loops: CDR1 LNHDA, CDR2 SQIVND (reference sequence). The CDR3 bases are TGTGCCAGTAGTATCGCGCCGAGCTCCTACAATGAGCAGTTCTTC. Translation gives CASSIAPSSYNEQFF.

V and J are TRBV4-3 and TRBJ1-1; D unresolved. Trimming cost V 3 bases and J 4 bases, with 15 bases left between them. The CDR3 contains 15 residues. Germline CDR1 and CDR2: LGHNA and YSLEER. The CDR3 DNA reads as TGCGCCAGCAGCCAGGTTTCTGGGTATAGCACTGAAGCTTTCTTT. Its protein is CASSQVSGYSTEAFF.

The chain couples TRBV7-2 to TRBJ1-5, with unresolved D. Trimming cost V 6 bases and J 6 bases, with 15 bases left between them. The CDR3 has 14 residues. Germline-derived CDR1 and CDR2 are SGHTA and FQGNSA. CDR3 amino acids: CASSLGRGPQPQHF. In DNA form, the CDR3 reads TGTGCCAGCAGTCTAGGGAGAGGGCCTCAGCCCCAGCATTTT.

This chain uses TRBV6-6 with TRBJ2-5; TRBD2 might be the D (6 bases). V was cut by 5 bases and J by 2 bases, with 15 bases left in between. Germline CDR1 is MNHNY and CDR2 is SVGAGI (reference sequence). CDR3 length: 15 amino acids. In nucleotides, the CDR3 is TGTGCCAGCAGTGCCCGGGGACTGCCTCAAGAGACCCAGTACTTC. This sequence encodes CASSARGLPQETQYF.

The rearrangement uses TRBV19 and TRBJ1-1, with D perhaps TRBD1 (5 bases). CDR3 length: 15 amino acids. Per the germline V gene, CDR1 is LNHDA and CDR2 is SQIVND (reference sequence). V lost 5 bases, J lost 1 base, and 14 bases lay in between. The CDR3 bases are TGTGCCAGTAGTCCCCCGGCAGGGAGGAACACTGAAGCTTTCTTT. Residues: CASSPPAGRNTEAFF. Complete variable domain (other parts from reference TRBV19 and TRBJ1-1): DGGITQSPKYLFRKEGQNVTLSCEQNLNHDAMYWYRQDPGQGLRLIYYSQIVNDFQKGDIAEGYSVSREKKESFPLTVTSAQKNPTAFYLCASSPPAGRNTEAFFGQGTRLTVV.

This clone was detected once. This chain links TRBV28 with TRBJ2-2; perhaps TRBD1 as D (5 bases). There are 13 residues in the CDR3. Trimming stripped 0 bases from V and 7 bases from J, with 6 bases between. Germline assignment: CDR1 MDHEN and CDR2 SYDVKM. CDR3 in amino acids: CASSLWQGGELFF. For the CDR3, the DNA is TGTGCCAGCAGTTTATGGCAGGGCGGGGAGCTGTTTTTT.

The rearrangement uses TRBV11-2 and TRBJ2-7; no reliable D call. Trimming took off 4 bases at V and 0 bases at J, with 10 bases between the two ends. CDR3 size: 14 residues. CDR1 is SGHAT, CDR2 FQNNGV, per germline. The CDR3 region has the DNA TGTGCCAGCAGCTCCCCCCTCCGCTCCTACGAGCAGTACTTC. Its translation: CASSSPLRSYEQYF.

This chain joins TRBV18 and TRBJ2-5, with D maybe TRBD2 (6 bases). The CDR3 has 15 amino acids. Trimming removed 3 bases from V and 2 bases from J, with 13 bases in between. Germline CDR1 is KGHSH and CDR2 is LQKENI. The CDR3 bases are TGTGCCAGCTCACCTCGTGAGGGACTTCAAGAGACCCAGTACTTC. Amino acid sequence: CASSPREGLQETQYF. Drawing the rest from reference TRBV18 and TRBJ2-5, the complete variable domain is NAGVMQNPRHLVRRRGQEARLRCSPMKGHSHVYWYRQLPEEGLKFMVYLQKENIIDESGMPKERFSAEFPKEGPSILRIQQVVRGDSAAYFCASSPREGLQETQYFGPGTRLLVL.

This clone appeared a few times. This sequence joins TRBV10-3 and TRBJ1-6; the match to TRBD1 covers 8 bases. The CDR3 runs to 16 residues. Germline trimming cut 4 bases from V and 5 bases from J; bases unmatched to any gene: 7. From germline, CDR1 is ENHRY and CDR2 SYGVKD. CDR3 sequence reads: CAISGPGGLHNSPLHF. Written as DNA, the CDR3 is TGTGCCATCAGTGGGCCAGGGGGCCTCCATAATTCACCCCTCCACTTT.

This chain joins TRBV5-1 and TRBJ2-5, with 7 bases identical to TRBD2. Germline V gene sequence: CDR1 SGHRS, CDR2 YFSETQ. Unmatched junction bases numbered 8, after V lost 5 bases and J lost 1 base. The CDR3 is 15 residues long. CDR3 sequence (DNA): TGCGCCAGCAGAGGGCAAGCGGGGCCCCAAGAGACCCAGTACTTC. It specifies CASRGQAGPQETQYF. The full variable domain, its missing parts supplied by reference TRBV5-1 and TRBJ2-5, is KAGVTQTPRYLIKTRGQQVTLSCSPISGHRSVSWYQQTPGQGLQFLFEYFSETQRNKGNFPGRFSGRQFSNSRSEMNVSTLELGDSALYLCASRGQAGPQETQYFGPGTRLLVL.

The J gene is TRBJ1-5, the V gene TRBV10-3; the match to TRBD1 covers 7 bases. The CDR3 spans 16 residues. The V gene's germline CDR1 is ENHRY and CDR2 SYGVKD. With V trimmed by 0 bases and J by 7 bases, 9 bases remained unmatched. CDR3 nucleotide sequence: TGTGCCATCAGTGAGTCGACTCGACAGGGCCGACAGCCCCAGCATTTT. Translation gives CAISESTRQGRQPQHF.

Here the CDR3 reads CASSVSGSAKETQYF. CDR3 sequence (DNA): TGTGCCAGCAGCGTATCGGGGTCTGCGAAAGAGACCCAGTACTTC. The rearrangement joins TRBV9 to TRBJ2-5, with D perhaps matching TRBD2 (5 bases). This CDR3 is built from 15 residues. Germline CDR1 SGDLS, CDR2 YYNGEE. Trimming removed 1 base at V and 3 bases at J, with 13 bases between.

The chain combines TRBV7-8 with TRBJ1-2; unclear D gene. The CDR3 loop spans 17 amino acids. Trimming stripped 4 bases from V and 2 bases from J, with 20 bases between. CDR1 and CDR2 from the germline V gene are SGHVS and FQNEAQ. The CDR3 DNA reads TGTGCCAGCAGCTATGCAATGGGTCCATTAAAAAACTATGGCTACACCTTC. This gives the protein CASSYAMGPLKNYGYTF. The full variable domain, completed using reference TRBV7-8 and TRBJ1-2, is GAGVSQSPRYKVAKRGQDVALRCDPISGHVSLFWYQQALGQGPEFLTYFQNEAQLDKSGLPSDRFFAERPEGSVSTLKIQRTQQEDSAVYLCASSYAMGPLKNYGYTFGSGTRLTVV.

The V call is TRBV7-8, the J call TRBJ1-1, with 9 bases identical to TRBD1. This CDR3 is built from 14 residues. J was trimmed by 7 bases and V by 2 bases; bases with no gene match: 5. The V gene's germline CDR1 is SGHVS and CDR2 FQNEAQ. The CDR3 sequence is CASSLLDRGGEAFF. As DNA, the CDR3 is TGTGCCAGCAGCTTACTGGACAGGGGTGGTGAAGCTTTCTTT.

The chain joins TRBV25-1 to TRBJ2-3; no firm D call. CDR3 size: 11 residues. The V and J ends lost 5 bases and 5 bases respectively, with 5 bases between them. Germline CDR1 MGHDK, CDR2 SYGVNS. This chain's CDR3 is CASSLEDTQYF. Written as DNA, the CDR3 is TGTGCCAGCAGTCTAGAAGATACGCAGTATTTT.

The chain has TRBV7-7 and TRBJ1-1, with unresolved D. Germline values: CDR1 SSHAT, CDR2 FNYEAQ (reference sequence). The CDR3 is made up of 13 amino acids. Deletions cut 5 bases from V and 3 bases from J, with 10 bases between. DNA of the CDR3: TGTGCCAGCAGCAGTAAGGTAGACACTGAAGCTTTCTTT. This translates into CASSSKVDTEAFF. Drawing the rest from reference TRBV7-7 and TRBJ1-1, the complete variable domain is GAGVSQSPRYKVTKRGQDVTLRCDPISSHATLYWYQQALGQGPEFLTYFNYEAQPDKSGLPSDRFSAERPEGSISTLTIQRTEQRDSAMYRCASSSKVDTEAFFGQGTRLTVV.

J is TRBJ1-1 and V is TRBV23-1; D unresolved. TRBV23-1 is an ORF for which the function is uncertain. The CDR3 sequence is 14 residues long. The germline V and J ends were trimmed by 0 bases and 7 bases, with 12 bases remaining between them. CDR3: CASSQSTAIDEAFF. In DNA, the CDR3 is TGCGCCAGCAGTCAATCCACAGCCATCGATGAAGCTTTCTTT.

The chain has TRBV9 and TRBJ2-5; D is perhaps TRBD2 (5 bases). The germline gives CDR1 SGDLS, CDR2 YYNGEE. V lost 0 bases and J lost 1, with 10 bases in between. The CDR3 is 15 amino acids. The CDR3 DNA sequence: TGTGCCAGCAGCGTAGCTGAGGGATTCCAAGAGACCCAGTACTTC. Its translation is CASSVAEGFQETQYF.

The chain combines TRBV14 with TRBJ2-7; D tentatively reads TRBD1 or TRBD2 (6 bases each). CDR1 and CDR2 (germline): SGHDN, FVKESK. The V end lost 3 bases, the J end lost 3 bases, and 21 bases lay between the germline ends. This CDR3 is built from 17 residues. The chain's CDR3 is CASSQRGEGQWSYEQYF. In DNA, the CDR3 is TGTGCCAGCAGCCAGAGGGGGGAAGGACAGTGGAGCTACGAGCAGTACTTC.